The entry below describes one T cell receptor (beta chain). The sample originates from a study of blood T cell repertoires in COVID-19. Under the authors' procedure: It was from reference gene primer amplification that nucleated cell counts were estimated. Some clones are missing from TCRdb's copy, which holds only in-frame ones; the method was immunoSEQ multiplex PCR. That table gives V, J and clone size, and the DNA gave D and trimming. The sample has over 90,000 clones, roughly nine tenths seen once; the top ten hold 6.2%. This CDR3 has 12 amino acids. Trimming stripped 8 bases from V and 7 bases from J, with 15 bases between.

The origin of this receptor is a human donor in a cohort sampled during active COVID-19. This chain links TRBV12-3 or TRBV12-4 with TRBJ2-7, with D uncertain. The sequencing input was peripheral blood. The CDR3, as DNA: TGTGCCAGCGCTATTACTCTGACAGAGCAGTACTTC. Protein product: CASAITLTEQYF.